This T cell receptor (beta chain) was observed in a study of prognosis after radiotherapy for stage I lung cancer. Study-level background: Ages of the approximately 14 men and roughly 6 women ranged about 50 to 84 years, median approximately 74. At a biologically effective dose of at least 100 Gy and in 3 to 5 fractions, SBRT was the radiotherapy delivered.

Two-round multiplex PCR amplified TCR beta CDR3 from genomic DNA. Primers specific to each TRBV and TRBJ gene drove first-round PCR. TCRdb called the multiplex PCR reads again in MiXCR, with one record for every CDR3 protein. The sample consists of approximately 31,000 distinct CDR3 sequences, 40% to 60% of them appearing once. Node negativity on CT and PET/CT was present in all patients, alongside an absence of prior chemotherapy, radiotherapy or other malignancies. Trimming removed 6 bases from V and 6 bases from J, with 20 bases in between. The CDR3 consists of 15 residues. Germline values: CDR1 KGHSH, CDR2 LQKENI. Ten or more counts support this clonotype.

The sequence derives from a donor over 45 with non-small cell lung cancer. The V call is TRBV18, the J call TRBJ1-1; the D is unclear. The material sequenced was PBMCs, taken before or after stereotactic body radiation therapy (not recorded which). CDR3 region: CASSQEMGGIPEAFF. The CDR3 DNA is TGTGCCAGCTCCCAAGAGATGGGAGGCATACCTGAAGCTTTCTTT. Supplemented by reference TRBV18 and TRBJ1-1, the full variable domain reads NAGVMQNPRHLVRRRGQEARLRCSPMKGHSHVYWYRQLPEEGLKFMVYLQKENIIDESGMPKERFSAEFPKEGPSILRIQQVVRGDSAAYFCASSQEMGGIPEAFFGQGTRLTVV.